This TCR beta chain is from a study of blood T cell repertoires in COVID-19. CDR1 SNHLY and CDR2 FYNNEI come from the germline V gene. This CDR3 region has 12 residues. Trimming removed 8 bases at V and 7 bases at J, with 14 bases between. How the authors handled the data: Amplifying reference gene primers gave estimates of nucleated cell counts. TCRdb's table, derived via immunoSEQ multiplex PCR, lists solely in-frame clones and lacks some. That table gives V, J and clone size, and the DNA gave D and trimming. This sample has some 340,000 clones, with 85% found just once. Sample: peripheral blood. This TCR derives from a woman aged 18-35 years with acute or convalescent COVID-19. The rearrangement links TRBV2 to TRBJ1-2; TRBD1 is a possible D gene (6 bases). This CDR3 is CASGGGFGGYTF. CDR3 sequence (DNA): TGTGCCAGCGGGGGGGGCTTCGGTGGCTACACCTTC.